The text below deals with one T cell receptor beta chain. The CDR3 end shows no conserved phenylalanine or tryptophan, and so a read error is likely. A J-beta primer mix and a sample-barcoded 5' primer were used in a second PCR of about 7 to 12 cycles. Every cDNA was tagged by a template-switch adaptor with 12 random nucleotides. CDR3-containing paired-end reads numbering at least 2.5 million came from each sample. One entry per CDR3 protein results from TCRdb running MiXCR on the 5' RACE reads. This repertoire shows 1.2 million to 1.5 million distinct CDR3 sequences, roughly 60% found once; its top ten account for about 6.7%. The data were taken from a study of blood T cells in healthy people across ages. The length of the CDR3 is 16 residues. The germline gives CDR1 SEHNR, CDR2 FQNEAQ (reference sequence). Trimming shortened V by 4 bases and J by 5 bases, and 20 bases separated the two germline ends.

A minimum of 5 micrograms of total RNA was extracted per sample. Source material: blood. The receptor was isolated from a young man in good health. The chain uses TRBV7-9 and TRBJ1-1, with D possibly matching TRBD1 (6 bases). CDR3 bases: TGTGCCAGCAGCTCATCTCAACAGGGTGATCGTACTGAAGCTTTCTTG. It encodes CASSSSQQGDRTEAFL.